This T cell receptor (beta chain) was documented in a study of response to subunit inactivated influenza vaccine. From the RT-PCR reads, TCRdb called clonotypes with MiXCR, one entry per CDR3 protein. The data contain about 520,000 distinct CDR3 sequences, about 25% of them seen just once; the ten biggest clones take up under 2.5%. Broader study findings: The authors suggested that every seasonal influenza vaccination recruits few new T cells.

In its sample, this clonotype was seen a few times. The antigen remains unidentified. The germline CDR1 and CDR2 sequences are WSHSY and SAAADI. V was shortened by 0 bases and J by 7 bases, with 13 bases between the two germline ends. This CDR3 comprises 15 residues. V and J are TRBV10-2 and TRBJ1-5, with D tentatively TRBD1 (6 bases). The receptor comes from a man in his fifties who received an inactivated influenza vaccine. The specimen comprised CD4+ T cells sorted from PBMCs, sampled 4 to 6 days after vaccination. CDR3 sequence: CASSESIWGQQPQHF. CDR3 DNA sequence: TGCGCCAGCAGTGAGTCTATTTGGGGGCAACAGCCCCAGCATTTT.